Detailed here is one T cell receptor beta chain. The repertoire was sequenced with immunoSEQ multiplex PCR; TCRdb's copy has only in-frame clones and lacks some. The data contain approximately 170,000 clones, roughly nine tenths of them singletons. The data originate from a study of blood T cell repertoires in COVID-19. The CDR3 is 14 amino acids. V dropped 7 bases and J dropped 4 bases, with 16 bases sitting between them. Germline V CDR1 and CDR2: SNHLY, FYNNEI. This clonotype was sampled from a woman of 80 years or more in a cohort sampled during active or convalescent COVID-19. Sequencing was done on a sample of peripheral blood. The rearrangement joins TRBV2 to TRBJ2-5, with D maybe TRBD1 (5 bases). CDR3 nucleotide sequence: TGTGCCAGCATTGGTCAGGGAATTACAGAGACCCAGTACTTC. Protein product: CASIGQGITETQYF.